The entry that follows covers one T cell receptor beta chain sequence. What this receptor recognizes is not known. Base qualities are not at hand, and no much larger clone is one base apart. A second Seattle source provided samples from volunteer blood donors who had recovered from COVID-19. Each collaborating institution followed its own protocols to collect whole blood in K2EDTA tubes. Collaborator samples were shipped for TCRbeta analysis as frozen whole blood, isolated PBMCs, or DNA extracted from either sample type. This sample was taken from a study of blood T cell repertoires in COVID-19 (dated by TCRdb to 2020 to 2022). With respect to the entire study: Collaborator samples came from the United States, Italy and Spain and covered acute and convalescent phases of COVID-19. The prospective study material was composed of cDNA or gDNA derived from T cells, B-cell-depleted T cells, or PBMCs. Subjects who had been exposed to COVID-19, were actively infected with it, or had recovered from it provided the deeply sampled blood TCRbeta repertoires that made up the dataset. The repertoires were released in a freely available public database meant as a resource for research on the immune response to SARS-CoV-2. The samples were drawn from the first 160 participants of the ongoing ImmuneRACE study and from over 950 subjects provided by 6 global collaborators. Nearly every sample came with metadata listing a de-identified subject ID, COVID-19 status, age in years and sex. HLA class I and class II types, where available, came from metadata supplied by the sample provider rather than from assay-based typing. Results and caveats for the whole study, not just this receptor: The quantity of clinical and demographic metadata differed by source and by participant and was supplied without curation.

The immunoSEQ Assay, a bias-controlled multiplex PCR, was used to amplify TCRbeta CDR3 regions from genomic DNA. Per the authors' processing: Nucleated cell counts per sample were estimated from amplification of reference gene primers within the assay. To quantify the absolute abundance of each unique TCRbeta CDR3 rearrangement, sequence reads were collapsed and filtered. Productive Simpson clonality was computed per sample as the square root of Simpson's diversity index over productive rearrangements. What TCRdb holds here is the immuneACCESS table cut down to in-frame rearrangements. Part of the clones is not present; checked against another copy, under half of the missing clones reflect an unresolved V gene, and the others are unexplained. V and J calls and clone size follow that table, whereas D and trimming were derived from the DNA. This sample is represented by 280,000 or so clones; about 87% of them were singletons. Of the sample, 5.5% to 8.5% falls within the top ten clones.

From V the trimming removes 4 bases and from J it removes 2 bases, while the gene matches leave 10 bases of the junction unaccounted for. CDR1 SGHRS and CDR2 YFSETQ were looked up in the germline V gene. From the cysteine through the phenylalanine, the CDR3 covers 16 amino acids. The read is trimmed to its CDR3 DNA, 48 bases read in frame from base 1. The receptor comes from a woman aged 25 to 39 who had recovered from COVID-19. Sequencing was performed on peripheral blood. Recombination linked TRBV5-1 to TRBJ1-1, and 8 bases in between align with TRBD1. The DNA is TGCGCCAGCAGCGTAAACGGACAGGGCATCAACACTGAAGCTTTCTTT. This is translated as CASSVNGQGINTEAFF.